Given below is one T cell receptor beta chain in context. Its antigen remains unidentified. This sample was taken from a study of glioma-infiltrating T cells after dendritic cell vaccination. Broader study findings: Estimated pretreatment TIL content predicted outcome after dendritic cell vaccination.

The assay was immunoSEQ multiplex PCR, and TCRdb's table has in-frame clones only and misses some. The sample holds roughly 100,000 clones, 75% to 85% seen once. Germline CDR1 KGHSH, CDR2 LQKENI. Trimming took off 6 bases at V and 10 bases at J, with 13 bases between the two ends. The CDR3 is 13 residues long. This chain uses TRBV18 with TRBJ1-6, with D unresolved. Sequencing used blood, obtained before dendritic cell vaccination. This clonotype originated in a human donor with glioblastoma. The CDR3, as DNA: TGTGCCAGCTCCACGGGTCCCCAATCACCCCTCCACTTT. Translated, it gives CASSTGPQSPLHF.